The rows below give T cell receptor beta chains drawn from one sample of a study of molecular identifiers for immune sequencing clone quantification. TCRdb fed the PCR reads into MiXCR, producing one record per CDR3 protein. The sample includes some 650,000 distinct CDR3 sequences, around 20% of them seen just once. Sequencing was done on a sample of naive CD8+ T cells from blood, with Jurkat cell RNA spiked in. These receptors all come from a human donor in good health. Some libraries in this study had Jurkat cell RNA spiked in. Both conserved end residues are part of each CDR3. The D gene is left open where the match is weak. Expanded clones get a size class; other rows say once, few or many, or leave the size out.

CDR3 DNA: TGTGCCACCGGATGGGAGGTTTACACTGAAGCTTTCTTT
CDR3 protein: CATGWEVYTEAFF
J gene: TRBJ1-1
V gene: TRBV28
D gene: .
clone size: many

CDR3 DNA: TGTGCCAGCAGACAGACTGGCCTCCCCCTCCACTTT
CDR3 protein: CASRQTGLPLHF
J gene: TRBJ1-6
V gene: TRBV3-1
D gene: .
clone size: few

CDR3 DNA: TGTGCCATCAGTGATCGAGGGGCCGAAGATACGCAGTATTTT
CDR3 protein: CAISDRGAEDTQYF
J gene: TRBJ2-3
V gene: TRBV10-3
D gene: .
clone size: many

CDR3 DNA: TGTGCCAGCGGGGGACTAGCGGGCCGAGAGCAGTTCTTC
CDR3 protein: CASGGLAGREQFF
J gene: TRBJ2-1
V gene: TRBV27
D gene: TRBD2
clone size: .

CDR3 DNA: TGTGCCAGCAAGGGGACGGCTAGCACAGATACGCAGTATTTT
CDR3 protein: CASKGTASTDTQYF
J gene: TRBJ2-3
V gene: TRBV28
D gene: .
clone size: many

CDR3 DNA: TGCAGTGCCAGGCCGCAACAGACGGGATCCTACGAGCAGTACTTC
CDR3 protein: CSARPQQTGSYEQYF
J gene: TRBJ2-7
V gene: TRBV20-1
D gene: .
clone size: few

CDR3 DNA: TGTGCCAGCAGAGGTGGACAGCTTCGACATTCAAACTCTGGAAACACCATATATTTT
CDR3 protein: CASRGGQLRHSNSGNTIYF
J gene: TRBJ1-3
V gene: TRBV12-3/TRBV12-4
D gene: .
clone size: many

CDR3 DNA: TGTGCCAGCAGACTCGGGGGGGCAGGACAGCCCCAGCATTTT
CDR3 protein: CASRLGGAGQPQHF
J gene: TRBJ1-5
V gene: TRBV12-3/TRBV12-4
D gene: .
clone size: many

CDR3 DNA: TGCAGTGCACTTCCTCTAGCGGGATACCACGAGCAGTACTTC
CDR3 protein: CSALPLAGYHEQYF
J gene: TRBJ2-7
V gene: TRBV20-1
D gene: TRBD2
clone size: many

CDR3 DNA: TGTGCCAGCAGCTTTGGACAGGGAGTAGATACGCAGTATTTT
CDR3 protein: CASSFGQGVDTQYF
J gene: TRBJ2-3
V gene: TRBV7-9
D gene: TRBD1
clone size: few

CDR3 DNA: TGCAGCGTTGAAGAGGATTGGAACACTGAAGCTTTCTTT
CDR3 protein: CSVEEDWNTEAFF
J gene: TRBJ1-1
V gene: TRBV29-1
D gene: .
clone size: many

CDR3 DNA: TGCGCCAGCAGCCAAGAAAACAGCGAAAATGAAAAACTGTTTTTT
CDR3 protein: CASSQENSENEKLFF
J gene: TRBJ1-4
V gene: TRBV4-3
D gene: .
clone size: many

CDR3 DNA: TGTGCCAGCAGCGGGGAACAGGGCTCGGAGAACACCGGGGAGCTGTTTTTT
CDR3 protein: CASSGEQGSENTGELFF
J gene: TRBJ2-2
V gene: TRBV7-9
D gene: .
clone size: .

CDR3 DNA: TGTGCCAGCAGCTTCACTAGCGGGAACACCGGGGAGCTGTTTTTT
CDR3 protein: CASSFTSGNTGELFF
J gene: TRBJ2-2
V gene: TRBV7-9
D gene: TRBD2
clone size: many

CDR3 DNA: TGTGCCAGCAGCCAAGATCTCGACAGTTACAATGAGCAGTTCTTC
CDR3 protein: CASSQDLDSYNEQFF
J gene: TRBJ2-1
V gene: TRBV4-2
D gene: .
clone size: many

CDR3 DNA: TGTGCCTGGAGTGCTGGGGGGGATCAGCCCCAGCATTTT
CDR3 protein: CAWSAGGDQPQHF
J gene: TRBJ1-5
V gene: TRBV30
D gene: .
clone size: many

CDR3 DNA: TGTGCCAGTAGTACCGGGACGGAATATCAGCCCCAGCATTTT
CDR3 protein: CASSTGTEYQPQHF
J gene: TRBJ1-5
V gene: TRBV19
D gene: .
clone size: few

CDR3 DNA: TGTGCCAGCAGCTTTATGACAGATACGCAGTATTTT
CDR3 protein: CASSFMTDTQYF
J gene: TRBJ2-3
V gene: TRBV11-2
D gene: .
clone size: many